The 21 T cell receptor beta chains in this list originate from one sample, sequenced in a study of blood T cell repertoires in COVID-19. TCRdb's table, derived via immunoSEQ multiplex PCR, lists solely in-frame clones and lacks some. Of 120,000 or so clones in the sample, nearly 90% were seen once. The sequenced sample consisted of peripheral blood. These receptor sequences come from a human donor in a cohort sampled during active COVID-19.

The chain links TRBV27 to TRBJ2-6; 11 nucleotides agree with TRBD1. V dropped 6 bases and J dropped 3; count of bases not matched to a gene: 7. The CDR3 totals 17 residues. Germline values: CDR1 MNHEY, CDR2 SMNVEV (reference sequence). DNA for the CDR3: TGTGCCAGCAGACGTGGACAGGGGGCTGGTGGGGCCAACGTCCTGACTTTC. Protein: CASRRGQGAGGANVLTF.

This clone was counted only a few times. V is TRBV5-1 and J is TRBJ1-5, with D tentatively TRBD1 (5 bases). The germline V and J ends were trimmed by 3 bases and 5 bases, with 15 bases remaining between them. This CDR3 region has 15 residues. Germline V gene lookup returns CDR1 SGHRS and CDR2 YFSETQ. This CDR3 reads CASSWMGGDYQPQHF. The CDR3 nucleotides are TGCGCCAGCAGCTGGATGGGCGGGGACTATCAGCCCCAGCATTTT.

The gene calls are TRBV11-2 and TRBJ1-6; a possible D gene is TRBD1 (6 bases). V was trimmed by 3 bases and J by 0 bases, leaving 18 bases between them. This CDR3 is built from 19 residues. Germline CDR1 is SGHAT and CDR2 is FQNNGV. The chain's CDR3 is CASSFGSDMDSSYNSPLHF. The CDR3 DNA sequence: TGTGCCAGCAGCTTCGGGTCAGATATGGACAGCTCCTATAATTCACCCCTCCACTTT.

The J gene is TRBJ1-1, the V gene TRBV6-5; unclear D gene. CDR1 and CDR2 from the germline V gene are MNHEY and SVGAGI. The CDR3 is 13 residues long. Trimming took 6 bases from V and 7 from J, leaving 15 bases between them. The CDR3 loop is CASRRGSPGEAFF. CDR3 DNA sequence: TGTGCCAGCAGGCGCGGGAGTCCGGGTGAAGCTTTCTTT.

The V call is TRBV3-1 (or the pseudogene TRBV3-2), the J call TRBJ2-1; 16 bases agree with TRBD2. V was clipped by 4 bases and J by 5 bases; unmatched bases: 5. Germline CDR1 reads LGHDT; CDR2 reads YNNKEL (reference sequence). The CDR3 extends over 17 amino acids. In DNA, the CDR3 is TGTGCCAGCAGCCTAGGGACTAGCGGGAGGGGAAACAATGAGCAGTTCTTC. Translating gives CASSLGTSGRGNNEQFF.

The genes are TRBV14 and TRBJ2-5, with D maybe TRBD2 (6 bases). V lost 1 base, J lost 0 bases, and 18 bases lay in between. The germline V gene encodes CDR1 SGHDN and CDR2 FVKESK. The CDR3 has 18 amino acids. This CDR3 is CASSQGLRDGTYQETQYF. Here the CDR3 DNA reads TGTGCCAGCAGCCAAGGACTCAGGGACGGGACTTACCAAGAGACCCAGTACTTC.

V gene TRBV21-1 combines with J gene TRBJ2-5; TRBD2, the table's D call, was not compared with the DNA. TRBV21-1 is tagged as a pseudogene. This CDR3 contains 15 residues. In DNA form, the CDR3 reads TGTGCCAGCAGCAAAGCTCAGACCCCCCGGGGGACCCAGTACTTC. Amino acid sequence: CASSKAQTPRGTQYF.

This sequence joins TRBV12-3 or TRBV12-4 and TRBJ2-5; possibly TRBD2 for D (5 bases). The V end was cut by 3 bases, the J end by 4 bases, with 6 bases between. The CDR3 runs 12 residues. This CDR3 is CASSFAGETQYF. CDR3 DNA sequence: TGTGCCAGCAGTTTTGCGGGAGAGACCCAGTACTTC.

This sequence joins TRBV28 and TRBJ2-7, with 8 bases identical to TRBD1. This CDR3 is built from 15 residues. Unmatched junction bases numbered 11, after V lost 9 bases and J lost 1 base. CDR1 is MDHEN, CDR2 SYDVKM, per germline. CDR3 sequence reads: CASSTGGTSSYEQYF. DNA for the CDR3: TGTGCCAGTAGCACAGGGGGTACATCATCCTACGAGCAGTACTTC.

The J gene is TRBJ2-1, the V gene TRBV29-1; D is perhaps TRBD2 (6 bases). CDR1 and CDR2 from the germline V gene are SQVTM and ANQGSEA. Trimming stripped 7 bases from V and 4 bases from J, with 14 bases between. This CDR3 contains 13 residues. CDR3 protein: CSAPGLGYNEQFF. The DNA of the CDR3 is TGCAGCGCCCCGGGACTGGGATACAATGAGCAGTTCTTC.

The V and J genes are TRBV10-3 and TRBJ2-3, with D maybe TRBD2 (6 bases). Trimming took 4 bases from V and 0 from J, leaving 20 bases between them. Germline V gene data show CDR1 as ENHRY and CDR2 as SYGVKD. The CDR3 is 18 amino acids. The CDR3 nucleotides are TGTGCCATCAGTGGCAGTCCCCGGGGGACCACTAGCACAGATACGCAGTATTTT. This codes for CAISGSPRGTTSTDTQYF.

The chain joins TRBV23-1 to TRBJ2-1, with 7 nucleotides matching TRBD2. TRBV23-1 is filed as an ORF, its function uncertain. The CDR3 has 18 residues. V was pared by 3 bases and J by 4 bases, with 15 bases of the junction left unmatched. The CDR3 bases are TGCGCCAGCAGTCAGTCCACCGACACGGCGGGGGATTACAATGAGCAGTTCTTC. Translated: CASSQSTDTAGDYNEQFF.

The rearrangement joins TRBV7-2 to TRBJ2-7, with 9 positions matching TRBD2. Losses at the gene ends were 3 bases for V and 3 bases for J; bases not matched to a gene: 9. Germline CDR1 and CDR2: SGHTA and FQGNSA. This CDR3 is 16 amino acids long. In DNA form, the CDR3 reads TGTGCCAGCAGCTTGGATAGCGGGAGAGGGGTCTACGAGCAGTACTTC. Its translation is CASSLDSGRGVYEQYF.

This chain links TRBV5-1 with TRBJ2-7; 7 positions agree with TRBD1. The V and J ends lost 2 bases and 0 bases, in that order; junction bases with no gene match: 5. Germline CDR1 and CDR2: SGHRS and YFSETQ. There are 15 residues in the CDR3. The CDR3 DNA follows: TGCGCCAGCAGCTTTAATACAGGGGACTCCTACGAGCAGTACTTC. It yields the protein CASSFNTGDSYEQYF.

The chain is built from TRBV7-8 and TRBJ2-2, with D perhaps matching TRBD2 (5 bases). V gave up 0 bases and J gave up 0 bases, with 20 bases separating them. Germline lookup yields CDR1 SGHVS and CDR2 FQNEAQ. This CDR3 has 20 residues. The CDR3 is CASSLALEDLNFANTGELFF. CDR3 nucleotides: TGTGCCAGCAGCTTAGCATTGGAGGACTTAAATTTTGCGAACACCGGGGAGCTGTTTTTT.

The gene calls are TRBV27 and TRBJ1-3; D is uncertain. V was clipped by 2 bases and J by 2 bases, with 13 bases between them. This CDR3 spans 16 amino acids. Germline values: CDR1 MNHEY, CDR2 SMNVEV (reference sequence). Here the CDR3 reads CASSLREGMAGNTIYF. In nucleotides, the CDR3 is TGTGCCAGCAGTTTAAGGGAGGGAATGGCTGGAAACACCATATATTTT.

The chain uses TRBV4-1 and TRBJ1-1, with 11 nucleotides matching TRBD1. The CDR3 is made up of 16 amino acids. Per germline, CDR1 MGHRA and CDR2 YSYEKL. V shed 4 bases, J shed 3 bases, and the junction held 7 bases outside the gene matches. CDR3 DNA: TGCGCCAGCAGCCGTGGACAGGGGGCAGTGTACACTGAAGCTTTCTTT. Translating gives CASSRGQGAVYTEAFF.

On this clone: The junction does not match germline at one end; this may be a read error. This chain uses TRBV7-2 with TRBJ2-3; 7 nucleotides align to TRBD2. The CDR3 spans 13 residues. CDR1 is SGHTA and CDR2 is FQGNSA in the germline V gene. The CDR3 sequence is CASSQTSKDTQYF. CDR3 nucleotides: TGTGCCAGCAGCCAGACTAGCAAAGATACGCAGTATTTT. The whole variable domain, filled in from reference TRBV7-2 and TRBJ2-3, reads GAGVSQSPSNKVTEKGKDVELRCDPISGHTALYWYRQSLGQGLEFLIYFQGNSAPDKSGLPSDRFSAERTGGSVSTLTIQRTQQEDSAVYLCASSQTSKDTQYFGPGTRLTVL.

This chain connects TRBV7-8 to TRBJ2-7, with D maybe TRBD1 (6 bases). The CDR3 has 12 amino acids. The germline CDR1 and CDR2 sequences are SGHVS and FQNEAQ. V was pared by 4 bases and J by 6 bases, with 10 bases between. For the CDR3, the DNA is TGTGCCAGCAGCTCCACAGGGTTCGAGCAGTACTTC. The encoded protein is CASSSTGFEQYF.

The chain recombines TRBV7-3 with TRBJ2-1, with 10 nucleotides matching TRBD1. This CDR3 has 17 amino acids. Trimming took 5 bases from V and 7 from J; bases not matched to a gene: 14. Per germline, CDR1 SGHTA and CDR2 FQGTGA. CDR3 protein: CASSPRAGQGVRNEQFF. Written as DNA, the CDR3 is TGTGCCAGCAGCCCCCGGGCCGGACAGGGGGTGAGAAATGAGCAGTTCTTC. Combining the CDR3 with reference TRBV7-3 and TRBJ2-1 gives the whole variable domain GAGVSQTPSNKVTEKGKYVELRCDPISGHTALYWYRQSLGQGPEFLIYFQGTGAADDSGLPNDRFFAVRPEGSVSTLKIQRTERGDSAVYLCASSPRAGQGVRNEQFFGPGTRLTVL.

Only one count was recorded for this clone. This chain connects TRBV28 to TRBJ1-4; TRBD1 might be the D (6 bases). The ends were cut back, 6 bases at V and 6 bases at J, with 14 bases in the middle. The CDR3 consists of 14 residues. The germline V gene encodes CDR1 MDHEN and CDR2 SYDVKM. The CDR3 bases are TGTGCCAGCAGGCTTATACAGGGATATGAAAAACTGTTTTTT. Translated, it gives CASRLIQGYEKLFF. Together with reference TRBV28 and TRBJ1-4, the CDR3 gives the full variable domain: DVKVTQSSRYLVKRTGEKVFLECVQDMDHENMFWYRQDPGLGLRLIYFSYDVKMKEKGDIPEGYSVSREKKERFSLILESASTNQTSMYLCASRLIQGYEKLFFGSGTQLSVL.